The TCR beta chain under discussion was sequenced for a study of blood T cell repertoires in COVID-19. Trimming took 4 bases from V and 4 from J; bases not matched to a gene: 8. Per germline, CDR1 SGHDT and CDR2 YYEEEE. The CDR3 consists of 14 residues. Some clones are missing from TCRdb's copy, which holds only in-frame ones; the method was immunoSEQ multiplex PCR. This table has 200,000 to 300,000 clones, 85% appearing once. The sequenced material came from peripheral blood. The sequence was collected from a woman aged 55-69 years with active or convalescent COVID-19. This chain joins TRBV5-6 and TRBJ2-7, with TRBD1 matching over 7 bases. The DNA for the CDR3 is TGTGCCAGCAGCCATTGGCCAGGGGGTTACGAGCAGTACGTC. Translating it yields CASSHWPGGYEQYV.